This note documents a single T cell receptor (beta chain) sequence. The antigen remains unidentified. The data belong to a study of OX40 agonist ivuxolimab in advanced cancers. Study details: Patients receiving dose escalation had hepatocellular carcinoma, melanoma, renal cell or head and neck cancer. Notes on the study in general: More expanded clones were found, on average, in CD8+ than in CD4+ T cells.

The germline V gene has CDR1 MDHEN and CDR2 SYDVKM. V lost 4 bases and J lost 7; bases outside the gene matches: 13. The CDR3 contains 16 residues. Data came from immunoSEQ multiplex PCR; TCRdb stores just in-frame clones and leaves some out. This sample has tens of thousands of clones, with about nine tenths found just once. This TCR was recovered from an adult with an advanced solid tumor such as melanoma, head and neck, liver or kidney cancer. The chain employs TRBV28 and TRBJ2-1; 7 bases agree with TRBD2. The sequences come from CD4+ or CD8+ T cells sorted from blood, collected in a trial of the OX40 agonist ivuxolimab. The CDR3 region is CASSSGGGSRVNEQFF. The CDR3, as DNA: TGTGCCAGCAGTTCCGGGGGAGGGTCGAGGGTGAATGAGCAGTTCTTC. Looking up the rest from reference TRBV28 and TRBJ2-1 gives the full variable domain: DVKVTQSSRYLVKRTGEKVFLECVQDMDHENMFWYRQDPGLGLRLIYFSYDVKMKEKGDIPEGYSVSREKKERFSLILESASTNQTSMYLCASSSGGGSRVNEQFFGPGTRLTVL.